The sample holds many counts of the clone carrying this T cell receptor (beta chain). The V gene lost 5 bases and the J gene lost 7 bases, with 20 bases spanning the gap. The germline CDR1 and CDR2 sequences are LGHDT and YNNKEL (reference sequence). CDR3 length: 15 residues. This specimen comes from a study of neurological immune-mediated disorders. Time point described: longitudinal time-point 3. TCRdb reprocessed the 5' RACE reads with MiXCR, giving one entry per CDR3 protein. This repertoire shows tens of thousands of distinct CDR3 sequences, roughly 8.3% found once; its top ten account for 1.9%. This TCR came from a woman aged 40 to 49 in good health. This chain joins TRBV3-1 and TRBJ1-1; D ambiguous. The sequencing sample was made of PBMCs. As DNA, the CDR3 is TGTGCCAGCAGCAGAAACACCGGGCTCTCAGGTGAAGCTTTCTTT. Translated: CASSRNTGLSGEAFF.